This T cell receptor beta chain was documented in a study of post-analysis software for immune sequencing data. Whole-study findings and limits: Four to six TRBV segments (TRBV5-6, TRBV5-1 and TRBV20-1 among them) occurred more frequently in patients than in controls.

Germline CDR1 and CDR2: MGHRA and YSYEKL. CDR3 size: 16 residues. The V gene end was trimmed by 0 bases and the J gene end by 6 bases; junction bases not matched to a gene: 9. Unique molecular identifiers featured in each of the TCR beta cDNA libraries. TCRdb used MiXCR to reprocess the PCR reads, holding one entry per CDR3 protein. Of hundreds of thousands of distinct CDR3 sequences listed, 35% to 40% were seen once; the top ten hold around 4.7%. This clonotype was observed many times. Its target is not known. Sequenced: blood. The origin of this receptor is a girl aged 10 to 17 with multiple sclerosis. This sequence joins TRBV4-1 and TRBJ2-3; 7 bases fit TRBD2. The CDR3 protein is CASSQEGLPSSDTQYF. The CDR3 DNA reads as TGCGCCAGCAGCCAAGAGGGACTACCGTCCAGCGATACGCAGTATTTT.